This is a list of T cell receptor beta chains from one sample in a study of T cell repertoires in cytomegalovirus infection. TCRdb analysed the reads with MiXCR anew, one entry per CDR3 protein. The table records roughly 800,000 distinct CDR3 sequences, about 29% of them present only once. For these receptors, no antigen is known. The sample here was cultured CD8+ T cells from PBMCs, taken from culture after CMV antigen stimulation. Receptor source: a human donor in good health (CMV status not recorded). Some clones in this sample may be carry-over from other donors' samples. Both conserved end residues are part of each CDR3. The D gene is left open where the match is weak. The size entry is marked missing in some rows and otherwise reads once, few, many or a size class.

j_gene: TRBJ1-1
d_gene: -
v_gene: TRBV11-3
abundance: many
CDR3nt: TGTGCCAGCAGCTTCTGGGAGGGCACTGAAGCTTTCTTT
CDR3aa: CASSFWEGTEAFF

j_gene: TRBJ1-1
d_gene: -
v_gene: TRBV9
abundance: few
CDR3nt: TGTGCCAGCAGCGTGGGATTTACGGTCTCGATGAACACTGAAGCTTTCTTT
CDR3aa: CASSVGFTVSMNTEAFF

j_gene: TRBJ2-3
d_gene: -
v_gene: TRBV6-1
abundance: -
CDR3nt: TGTGCCAGCAAGGAACAGGGCTTCTCCACAGATACGCAGTATTTT
CDR3aa: CASKEQGFSTDTQYF

j_gene: TRBJ1-3
d_gene: -
v_gene: TRBV13
abundance: -
CDR3nt: TGTGCCAGCAGCCCTTTTGAAAGCTCTGGAAACACCATATATTTT
CDR3aa: CASSPFESSGNTIYF

j_gene: TRBJ2-6
d_gene: TRBD1
v_gene: TRBV5-5
abundance: few
CDR3nt: TGTGCCAGCAGCTCCGGGACAGGGAATGGGGCCAACGTCCTGACTTTC
CDR3aa: CASSSGTGNGANVLTF

j_gene: TRBJ2-7
d_gene: TRBD2
v_gene: TRBV4-1
abundance: -
CDR3nt: TGCGCCAGCAGCCAAGAAACTAGCGGGAATTACGAGCAGTACTTC
CDR3aa: CASSQETSGNYEQYF

j_gene: TRBJ2-5
d_gene: -
v_gene: TRBV27
abundance: -
CDR3nt: TGTGCCAGCAGTTCCCTAGCCGGGGAGACCCAGTACTTC
CDR3aa: CASSSLAGETQYF

j_gene: TRBJ2-1
d_gene: TRBD1
v_gene: TRBV18
abundance: -
CDR3nt: TGTGCCAGCTCCTCCGCAGGGGGCTCCTACAATGAGCAGTTCTTC
CDR3aa: CASSSAGGSYNEQFF

j_gene: TRBJ2-3
d_gene: -
v_gene: TRBV4-1
abundance: -
CDR3nt: TGCGCCAGCAGCCAAGATCGAGGGGGTTTAAGCACAGATACGCAGTATTTT
CDR3aa: CASSQDRGGLSTDTQYF

j_gene: TRBJ2-3
d_gene: TRBD2
v_gene: TRBV6-2/TRBV6-3
abundance: few
CDR3nt: TGTGCCAGCAGACCTCACGGGGGGGGCACAGATACGCAGTATTTT
CDR3aa: CASRPHGGGTDTQYF

j_gene: TRBJ2-1
d_gene: -
v_gene: TRBV10-1
abundance: few
CDR3nt: TGCGCCAGCAGTGACGGAGGTACCTACAATGAGCAGTTCTTC
CDR3aa: CASSDGGTYNEQFF

j_gene: TRBJ2-2
d_gene: TRBD2
v_gene: TRBV6-5
abundance: -
CDR3nt: TGTGCCAGCAGTTACTTCGTACTAGCGGCTAACACCGGGGAGCTGTTTTTT
CDR3aa: CASSYFVLAANTGELFF

j_gene: TRBJ2-1
d_gene: -
v_gene: TRBV7-6
abundance: many
CDR3nt: TGTGCCAGCAGCTTAGAGGGGGGGCGCAACTATGAGCAGTTCTTC
CDR3aa: CASSLEGGRNYEQFF

j_gene: TRBJ1-6
d_gene: -
v_gene: TRBV19
abundance: -
CDR3nt: TGTGCCAGTAGTATAGCTGCGAGAGACCCGGTTAATTCACCCCTCCACTTT
CDR3aa: CASSIAARDPVNSPLHF

j_gene: TRBJ2-7
d_gene: -
v_gene: TRBV4-2
abundance: few
CDR3nt: TGTGCCAGCAGCCAGGACCCCCAGGCCTCCTACGAGCAGTACTTC
CDR3aa: CASSQDPQASYEQYF

j_gene: TRBJ2-6
d_gene: -
v_gene: TRBV19
abundance: -
CDR3nt: TGTGCCAGTAGTATAGATCTGATATACTCTGGGGCCAACGTCCTGACTTTC
CDR3aa: CASSIDLIYSGANVLTF

j_gene: TRBJ2-3
d_gene: -
v_gene: TRBV27
abundance: -
CDR3nt: TGTGCCAGCCAAACAGAAAGAGATACGCAGTATTTT
CDR3aa: CASQTERDTQYF

j_gene: TRBJ2-2
d_gene: -
v_gene: TRBV2
abundance: -
CDR3nt: TGTGCCAGTGAGGACACTACGAACACCGGGGAGCTGTTTTTT
CDR3aa: CASEDTTNTGELFF